This paragraph covers one T cell receptor beta chain sequence. The antigen is undetermined. The protocol was immunoSEQ multiplex PCR, while the TCRdb copy is restricted to in-frame clones and leaves out a portion. Among about 100,000 clones listed, around 86% were seen once. The data were obtained in a study of T cell responses to AZD1222 COVID-19 vaccine. Study-wide results and caveats: A mostly white British donor set with more females was recruited, and clonal diversity was possibly underestimated.

Sample: peripheral blood, taken on day 0 of AZD1222 vaccination. The TCR originated in an adult in good health.

In DNA, the CDR3 is TGTGCCAGCAGTGAAATTCGGGGCAGGGCCAATCAGCCCCAGCATTTT. This translates into CASSEIRGRANQPQHF. This chain links TRBV6-1 with TRBJ1-5, with D perhaps TRBD1 (5 bases). Between the trimmed V and J ends, which lost 2 bases and 3 bases, there was a span of 14 bases. This CDR3 comprises 16 residues. Germline V gene sequence: CDR1 MNHNS, CDR2 SASEGT.